The entry below describes one T cell receptor beta chain. Its target is not known. Germline-derived CDR1 and CDR2 are MNHEY and SMNVEV (reference sequence). The length of the CDR3 is 13 residues. V lost 2 bases to trimming and J lost 2 bases, with 7 bases between them. Sequencing was performed with immunoSEQ multiplex PCR; in TCRdb, only in-frame clones are kept and a portion is missing. The top ten clones hold about 25% of a sample with approximately 9,600 clones, just over 75% of them seen once. Included were adult ileal or ileocolonic Crohn's patients indicated for ileocolonic resection. This record comes from a study of T cell repertoires in ileal Crohn's disease. Notes on the study in general: Endoscopic recurrence occurred in every patient whose clonality exceeded 26.8%.

Source material: ileal tissue. The chain recombines TRBV27 with TRBJ2-7; D uncertain. This TCR was sampled from an adult with Crohn's disease. The CDR3 here is CASSLGRTYEQYF. CDR3 bases: TGTGCCAGCAGTTTAGGCAGAACCTACGAGCAGTACTTC.